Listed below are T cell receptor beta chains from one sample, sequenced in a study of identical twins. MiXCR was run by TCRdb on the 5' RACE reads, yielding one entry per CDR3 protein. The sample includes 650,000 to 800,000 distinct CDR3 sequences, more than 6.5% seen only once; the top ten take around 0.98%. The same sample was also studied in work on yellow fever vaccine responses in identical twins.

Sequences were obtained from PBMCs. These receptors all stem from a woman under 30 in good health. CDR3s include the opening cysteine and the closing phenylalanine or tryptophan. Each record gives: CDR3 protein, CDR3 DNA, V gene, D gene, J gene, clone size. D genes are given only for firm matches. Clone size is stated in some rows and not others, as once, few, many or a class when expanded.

CDR3aa: CASSTRDGVEKLFF
CDR3nt: TGTGCCAGCAGCACCAGAGACGGAGTCGAAAAACTGTTTTTT
v_gene: TRBV13
d_gene: .
j_gene: TRBJ1-4
abundance: .

CDR3aa: CSANGGFNEQFF
CDR3nt: TGCAGTGCTAACGGCGGATTCAATGAGCAGTTCTTC
v_gene: TRBV20-1
d_gene: .
j_gene: TRBJ2-1
abundance: many

CDR3aa: CASSLEQVTNEQFF
CDR3nt: TGTGCCAGCAGTCTAGAACAGGTTACCAATGAGCAGTTCTTC
v_gene: TRBV7-6
d_gene: .
j_gene: TRBJ2-1
abundance: .

CDR3aa: CASSSRAVRGETQYF
CDR3nt: TGTGCCAGCAGCAGCCGGGCCGTACGGGGGGAGACCCAGTACTTC
v_gene: TRBV12-3/TRBV12-4
d_gene: .
j_gene: TRBJ2-5
abundance: few

CDR3aa: CASSEPRDLSYEQYF
CDR3nt: TGCGCCAGCAGTGAGCCCCGGGACTTATCCTACGAGCAGTACTTC
v_gene: TRBV10-2
d_gene: .
j_gene: TRBJ2-7
abundance: few

CDR3aa: CASSHPSVRIQETQYF
CDR3nt: TGTGCCAGCAGCCACCCAAGCGTACGGATTCAAGAGACCCAGTACTTC
v_gene: TRBV3-1
d_gene: .
j_gene: TRBJ2-5
abundance: .

CDR3aa: CASSPTGNEQFF
CDR3nt: TGTGCCAGCAGCCCTACAGGGAATGAGCAGTTCTTC
v_gene: TRBV3-1
d_gene: .
j_gene: TRBJ2-1
abundance: many

CDR3aa: CSARDRSGAGDTQYF
CDR3nt: TGCAGTGCTAGAGATCGGTCGGGGGCGGGAGATACGCAGTATTTT
v_gene: TRBV20-1
d_gene: .
j_gene: TRBJ2-3
abundance: few

CDR3aa: CAISESGSPLHF
CDR3nt: TGTGCCATCAGTGAGTCCGGTTCACCCCTCCACTTT
v_gene: TRBV10-3
d_gene: .
j_gene: TRBJ1-6
abundance: many

CDR3aa: CASSPRAGNEQFF
CDR3nt: TGTGCCAGTAGCCCACGAGCGGGCAATGAGCAGTTCTTC
v_gene: TRBV19
d_gene: .
j_gene: TRBJ2-1
abundance: .

CDR3aa: CASSLSGQGYGYTF
CDR3nt: TGTGCCAGCAGTTTATCGGGGCAGGGCTATGGCTACACCTTC
v_gene: TRBV27
d_gene: .
j_gene: TRBJ1-2
abundance: few

CDR3aa: CASSIPGAHEQYF
CDR3nt: TGTGCCAGCAGTATCCCGGGGGCCCACGAGCAGTACTTC
v_gene: TRBV27
d_gene: .
j_gene: TRBJ2-7
abundance: few

CDR3aa: CASSPLTGTENTGELFF
CDR3nt: TGTGCCAGCAGCCCCCTCACCGGGACAGAAAACACCGGGGAGCTGTTTTTT
v_gene: TRBV7-9
d_gene: TRBD1
j_gene: TRBJ2-2
abundance: many

CDR3aa: CASSRRGNFQETQYF
CDR3nt: TGCGCCAGCAGCAGGCGAGGGAATTTCCAAGAGACCCAGTACTTC
v_gene: TRBV4-3
d_gene: .
j_gene: TRBJ2-5
abundance: few

CDR3aa: CASSLRQGRRSGANVLTF
CDR3nt: TGTGCCAGCAGTCTCCGACAGGGAAGGCGCTCTGGGGCCAACGTCCTGACTTTC
v_gene: TRBV28
d_gene: TRBD1
j_gene: TRBJ2-6
abundance: .

CDR3aa: CASSLNWQIEQYF
CDR3nt: TGTGCCAGCAGCTTAAATTGGCAAATCGAGCAGTACTTC
v_gene: TRBV7-2
d_gene: .
j_gene: TRBJ2-7
abundance: .

CDR3aa: CSATGLAGGLSYNEQFF
CDR3nt: TGCAGTGCTACCGGACTAGCGGGGGGTCTATCCTACAATGAGCAGTTCTTC
v_gene: TRBV20-1
d_gene: TRBD2
j_gene: TRBJ2-1
abundance: few

CDR3aa: CASSESWVGANVLTF
CDR3nt: TGCGCCAGCAGTGAGTCTTGGGTTGGGGCCAACGTCCTGACTTTC
v_gene: TRBV10-2
d_gene: .
j_gene: TRBJ2-6
abundance: .

CDR3aa: CATWGLLAETQYF
CDR3nt: TGTGCCACCTGGGGCCTGTTGGCAGAGACCCAGTACTTC
v_gene: TRBV27
d_gene: .
j_gene: TRBJ2-5
abundance: .

CDR3aa: CASSQEGRSRGDTQYF
CDR3nt: TGTGCCAGCAGCCAAGAAGGTCGCTCCCGGGGAGATACGCAGTATTTT
v_gene: TRBV3-1
d_gene: .
j_gene: TRBJ2-3
abundance: .

CDR3aa: CASSQQGGIDTQYF
CDR3nt: TGTGCCAGCAGCCAACAAGGGGGTATCGATACGCAGTATTTT
v_gene: TRBV3-1
d_gene: .
j_gene: TRBJ2-3
abundance: many

CDR3aa: CASSPPRGSYHEQFF
CDR3nt: TGTGCCAGCTCACCACCGCGGGGTAGCTATCATGAGCAGTTCTTC
v_gene: TRBV18
d_gene: .
j_gene: TRBJ2-1
abundance: few

CDR3aa: CASSPPKGGGASYNEQFF
CDR3nt: TGTGCCAGCTCACCACCGAAAGGAGGGGGGGCGAGCTACAATGAGCAGTTCTTC
v_gene: TRBV18
d_gene: .
j_gene: TRBJ2-1
abundance: .

CDR3aa: CASSQARDRGFPYEQYF
CDR3nt: TGTGCCAGCAGCCAAGCCCGGGACAGGGGCTTCCCCTACGAGCAGTACTTC
v_gene: TRBV3-1
d_gene: TRBD1
j_gene: TRBJ2-7
abundance: .

CDR3aa: CASSLTGQGIGELFF
CDR3nt: TGTGCCAGCAGCTTAACGGGACAGGGAATCGGGGAGCTGTTTTTT
v_gene: TRBV7-3
d_gene: TRBD1
j_gene: TRBJ2-2
abundance: many

CDR3aa: CASSYLNEQYF
CDR3nt: TGTGCCAGCAGTTATTTGAACGAGCAGTACTTC
v_gene: TRBV6-5
d_gene: .
j_gene: TRBJ2-7
abundance: few

CDR3aa: CASSLGRLDTQYF
CDR3nt: TGCGCCAGCAGCTTGGGACGTTTGGATACGCAGTATTTT
v_gene: TRBV5-1
d_gene: .
j_gene: TRBJ2-3
abundance: .

CDR3aa: CASSSGTVSSYF
CDR3nt: TGTGCCAGCAGCTCTGGGACAGTTTCTTCGTATTTT
v_gene: TRBV6-2/TRBV6-3
d_gene: TRBD1
j_gene: TRBJ2-3
abundance: .

CDR3aa: CSARVLDGKYSYEQYF
CDR3nt: TGCAGTGCTAGGGTCTTGGACGGGAAATACTCCTACGAGCAGTACTTC
v_gene: TRBV20-1
d_gene: .
j_gene: TRBJ2-7
abundance: .

CDR3aa: CASMTGGKEKLFF
CDR3nt: TGTGCCAGCATGACAGGGGGTAAAGAAAAACTGTTTTTT
v_gene: TRBV28
d_gene: TRBD1
j_gene: TRBJ1-4
abundance: few

CDR3aa: CASSRRGQGDSPLHF
CDR3nt: TGTGCCAGCAGCCGACGTGGACAGGGGGATTCACCCCTCCACTTT
v_gene: TRBV6-1
d_gene: TRBD1
j_gene: TRBJ1-6
abundance: few

CDR3aa: CASSAPGQFSYEQYF
CDR3nt: TGTGCCAGCAGCGCCCCGGGACAGTTCTCCTACGAGCAGTACTTC
v_gene: TRBV7-2
d_gene: TRBD1
j_gene: TRBJ2-7
abundance: few

CDR3aa: CASATYEQYF
CDR3nt: TGTGCCAGCGCCACCTACGAGCAGTACTTC
v_gene: TRBV2
d_gene: .
j_gene: TRBJ2-7
abundance: many

CDR3aa: CASSILSSYNEQFF
CDR3nt: TGTGCCAGCAGTATCCTGAGCTCCTACAATGAGCAGTTCTTC
v_gene: TRBV12-3/TRBV12-4
d_gene: .
j_gene: TRBJ2-1
abundance: many

CDR3aa: CASSLYGERATDTQYF
CDR3nt: TGTGCCAGCAGCCTTTACGGGGAGCGGGCCACAGATACGCAGTATTTT
v_gene: TRBV27
d_gene: .
j_gene: TRBJ2-3
abundance: few

CDR3aa: CASRPPGSEKLFF
CDR3nt: TGTGCCAGCCGGCCCCCGGGGAGTGAAAAACTGTTCTTT
v_gene: TRBV6-1
d_gene: .
j_gene: TRBJ1-4
abundance: .

CDR3aa: CATNGDRGGEAFF
CDR3nt: TGTGCCACCAACGGGGACAGGGGTGGTGAAGCTTTCTTT
v_gene: TRBV24-1
d_gene: TRBD1
j_gene: TRBJ1-1
abundance: few